This TCR beta chain derives from a study of massively parallel sequencing of T cell beta chains (dated by TCRdb to the late 2000s). In terms of the full investigation: The study profiled human TCR beta CDR3 diversity in peripheral blood using 5'-RACE, Illumina short-read sequencing and a dedicated short-read assembly strategy. Results and caveats for the whole study, not just this receptor: The length of CDR3 beta varied from 21 to 81 nucleotides, with the peak at 45 nucleotides. A single sequence read was the only support for most clonotypes (about 65% of the roughly 34,000), which could in principle inflate the apparent diversity. Because the RNA was pooled from many donors, population-average clonotype abundance rather than any individual repertoire is reflected in the results. TRBV usage was found to range from less than 0.013% for TRBV17 to roughly 25% for TRBV20-1, and TRBJ usage was found to range from 1.5% to 2% for TRBJ2-6 to around 17% for TRBJ2-1. Preferential PCR amplification of some TRBV and TRBJ sequences may have skewed the reported gene usage frequencies. By subsampling, clonotype counts were shown to rise linearly with read number, indicating that sequencing depth was far from saturation. Among around 33,000 distinct clonotypes, approximately 65% of clonotypes but only around 19% of assemblies were accounted for by single-copy clonotypes. Only about 23,000 (approximately 70%) of the clonotypes could be assigned a unique TRBV gene.

The donor pool was composed of several hundred males and 150 to 200 females, all aged roughly 18 to 45 years. Peripheral leukocyte polyA+ RNA was isolated from about 150 liters of pooled peripheral blood. A commercial mRNA preparation from normal human peripheral blood leukocytes, pooled from some 560 individuals, served as the starting material. Sequenced using an Illumina Genome Analyzer II. Two rounds of nested PCR with TRBC1/TRBC2-specific primers yielded a RACE product of about 520 bp, which was gel-purified. First-strand cDNA was synthesized with a TRBC-specific primer plus a template-switching oligonucleotide, by which a 5' anchor for RACE was provided. Because the RACE amplicon was too long to sequence directly with short reads, the RACE amplicon was concatemerized by ligation and then sheared by sonication. PAGE was used to isolate a size fraction of 100 to 300 bp, and that fraction then underwent shotgun sequencing on the Illumina platform. Separate runs on an Illumina GAII yielded 18.8 million 36-nt reads and 21.7 million 50-nt single-end reads. Concerning the study's data processing: Assembly of the pooled 40 million to 45 million reads was performed with iSSAKE using parameters -m 15, -o 2 and -r 0.7. Reads that aligned to the ends of Ensembl TRBV gene predictions and carried unmatched junctional bases were used to seed de novo CDR3 beta assemblies. Clonotype abundance was estimated from the count of matching assembled contigs rather than from raw read depth. Of the assembled clonotypes, some 2,100 (5.9%) were found to have in-frame stop codons and were removed, so that 34,000 or so productive clonotypes were retained. Of the 288 unique TCR sequences obtained by Sanger sequencing of cloned RACE products, around 70% were also present in the Illumina assembly. The public reads were reanalyzed by TCRdb: fastp trimming at Q25, MiXCR alignment, in-frame beta chains only. When rows share a CDR3 protein, they turn into one entry using the most common DNA and genes. TCRdb, not the authors, supplied the V and J calls. The sample includes more than 4,000 distinct CDR3 sequences, with approximately 40% observed a single time. About 2.8% of the sample comes from the top ten.

Details on this clonotype: Which antigen it targets is not known. No base-level quality is on record; no much larger clone is a single base apart.

CDR1 and CDR2 (MNHEY, SVGEGT) derive from the germline V gene. The germline V end is reduced by 5 bases and the J end by 7 bases; junction bases left unmatched: 2. From the cysteine through the phenylalanine, the CDR3 covers 12 amino acids. The only DNA kept is the CDR3, 36 bases in frame from the first base. This receptor was identified in a pool of human donors in good health; the sample was commercial RNA pooled from many donors. The sequenced sample consisted of commercial RNA from peripheral blood pooled from many donors. The sequence is built from TRBV6-2 or TRBV6-3 and TRBJ2-1, with 7 bases in between that match TRBD1. The CDR3 has the sequence CASSPTGNEQFF. The nucleotide sequence reads TGTGCCAGCAGTCCGACAGGGAATGAGCAGTTCTTC.